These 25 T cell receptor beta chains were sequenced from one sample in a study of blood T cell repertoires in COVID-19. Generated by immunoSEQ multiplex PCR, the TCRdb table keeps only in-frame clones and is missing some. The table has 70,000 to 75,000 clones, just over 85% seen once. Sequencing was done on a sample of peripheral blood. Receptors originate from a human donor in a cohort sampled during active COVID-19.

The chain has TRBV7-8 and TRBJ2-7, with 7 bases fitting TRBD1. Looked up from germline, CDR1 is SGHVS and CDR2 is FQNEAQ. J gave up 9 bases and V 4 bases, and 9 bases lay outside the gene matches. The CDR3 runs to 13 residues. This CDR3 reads CASSWDSQLGQYF. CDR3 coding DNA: TGTGCCAGCAGCTGGGACAGTCAACTAGGGCAGTACTTC.

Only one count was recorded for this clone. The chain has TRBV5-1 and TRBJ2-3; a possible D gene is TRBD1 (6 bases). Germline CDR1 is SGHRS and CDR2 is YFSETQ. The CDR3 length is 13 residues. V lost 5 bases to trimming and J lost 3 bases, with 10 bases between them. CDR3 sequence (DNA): TGCGCCAGCAGTAACAGGGAAACAGATACGCAGTATTTT. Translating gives CASSNRETDTQYF.

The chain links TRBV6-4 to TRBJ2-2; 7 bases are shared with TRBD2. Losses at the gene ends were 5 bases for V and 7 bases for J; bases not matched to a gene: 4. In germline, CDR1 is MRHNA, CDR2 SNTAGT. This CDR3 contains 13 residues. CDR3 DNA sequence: TGTGCCAGCAGTCTTGGGGGGGACGGGGAGCTGTTTTTT. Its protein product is CASSLGGDGELFF.

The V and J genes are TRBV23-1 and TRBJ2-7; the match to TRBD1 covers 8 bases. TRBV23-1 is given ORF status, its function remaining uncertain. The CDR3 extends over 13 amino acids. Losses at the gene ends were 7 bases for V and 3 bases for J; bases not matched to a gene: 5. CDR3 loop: CASNRQGYYEQYF. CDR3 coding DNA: TGCGCCAGCAACCGACAGGGGTACTACGAGCAGTACTTC.

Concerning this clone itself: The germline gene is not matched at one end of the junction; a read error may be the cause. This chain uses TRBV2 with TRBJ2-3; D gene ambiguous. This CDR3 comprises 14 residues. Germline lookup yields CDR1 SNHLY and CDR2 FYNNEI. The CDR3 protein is CANSDSYSADTQYF. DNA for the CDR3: TGTGCCAACAGTGATAGCTATTCGGCAGATACGCAGTATTTT. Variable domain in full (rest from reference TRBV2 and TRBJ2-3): EPEVTQTPSHQVTQMGQEVILRCVPISNHLYFYWYRQILGQKVEFLVSFYNNEISEKSEIFDDQFSVERPDGSNFTLKIRSTKLEDSAMYFCANSDSYSADTQYFGPGTRLTVL.

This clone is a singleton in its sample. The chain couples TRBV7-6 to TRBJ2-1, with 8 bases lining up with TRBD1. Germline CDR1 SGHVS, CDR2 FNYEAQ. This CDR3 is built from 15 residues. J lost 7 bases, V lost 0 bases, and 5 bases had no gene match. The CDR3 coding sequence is TGTGCCAGCAGCTTAGCGCCAGGGACAGGTAATGAGCAGTTCTTC. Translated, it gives CASSLAPGTGNEQFF.

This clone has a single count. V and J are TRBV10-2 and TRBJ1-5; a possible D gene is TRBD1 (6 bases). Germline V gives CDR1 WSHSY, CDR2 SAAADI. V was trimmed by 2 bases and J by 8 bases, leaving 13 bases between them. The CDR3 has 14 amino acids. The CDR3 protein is CASSEDTGMEPQHF. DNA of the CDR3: TGCGCCAGCAGTGAGGACACAGGGATGGAGCCCCAGCATTTT.

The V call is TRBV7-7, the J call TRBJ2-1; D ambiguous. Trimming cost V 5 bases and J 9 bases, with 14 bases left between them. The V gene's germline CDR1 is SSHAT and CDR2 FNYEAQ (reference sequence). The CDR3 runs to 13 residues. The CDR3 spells CASSLIPRGEQFF. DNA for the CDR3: TGTGCCAGCAGCCTAATTCCCCGAGGTGAGCAGTTCTTC.

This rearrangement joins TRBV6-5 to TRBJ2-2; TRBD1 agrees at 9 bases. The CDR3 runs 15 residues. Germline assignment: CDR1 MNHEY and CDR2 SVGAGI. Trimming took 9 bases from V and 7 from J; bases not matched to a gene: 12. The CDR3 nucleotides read TGTGCCAGTGTGGGACACAGGGGGCGCAACGGGGAGCTGTTTTTT. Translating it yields CASVGHRGRNGELFF.

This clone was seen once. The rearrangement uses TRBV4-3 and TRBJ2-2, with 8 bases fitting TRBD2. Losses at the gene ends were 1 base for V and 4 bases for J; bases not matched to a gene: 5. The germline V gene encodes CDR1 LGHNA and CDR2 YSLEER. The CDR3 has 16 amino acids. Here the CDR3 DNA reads TGCGCCAGCAGCCAAGTCGGGGCGGGGGGCACCGGGGAGCTGTTTTTT. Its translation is CASSQVGAGGTGELFF.

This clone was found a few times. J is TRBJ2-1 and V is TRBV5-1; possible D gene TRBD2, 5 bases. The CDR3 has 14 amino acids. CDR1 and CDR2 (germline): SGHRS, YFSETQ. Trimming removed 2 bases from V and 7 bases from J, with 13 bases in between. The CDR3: CASSFSSLGNEQFF. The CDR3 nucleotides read TGCGCCAGCAGCTTTAGTTCACTAGGGAATGAGCAGTTCTTC. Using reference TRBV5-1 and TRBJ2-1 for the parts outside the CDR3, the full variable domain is KAGVTQTPRYLIKTRGQQVTLSCSPISGHRSVSWYQQTPGQGLQFLFEYFSETQRNKGNFPGRFSGRQFSNSRSEMNVSTLELGDSALYLCASSFSSLGNEQFFGPGTRLTVL.

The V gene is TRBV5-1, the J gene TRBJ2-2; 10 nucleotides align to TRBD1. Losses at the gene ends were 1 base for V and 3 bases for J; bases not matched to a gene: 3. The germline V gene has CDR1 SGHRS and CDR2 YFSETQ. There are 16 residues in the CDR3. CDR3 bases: TGCGCCAGCAGCTTGATGGGGACAGGGGACACCGGGGAGCTGTTTTTT. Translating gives CASSLMGTGDTGELFF.

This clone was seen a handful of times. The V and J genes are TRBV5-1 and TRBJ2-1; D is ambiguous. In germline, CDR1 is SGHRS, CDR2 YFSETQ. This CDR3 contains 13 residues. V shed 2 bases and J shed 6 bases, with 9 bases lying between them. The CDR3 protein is CASSLIPLNEQFF. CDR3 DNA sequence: TGCGCCAGCAGCTTAATCCCCCTCAATGAGCAGTTCTTC.

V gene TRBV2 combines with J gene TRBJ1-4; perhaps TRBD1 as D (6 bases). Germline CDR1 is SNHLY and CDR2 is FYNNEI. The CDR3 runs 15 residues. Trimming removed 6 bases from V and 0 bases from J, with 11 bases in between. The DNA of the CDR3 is TGTGCCAGCAGACTGGACAGCGCAACTAATGAAAAACTGTTTTTT. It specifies CASRLDSATNEKLFF. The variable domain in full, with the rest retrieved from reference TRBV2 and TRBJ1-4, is EPEVTQTPSHQVTQMGQEVILRCVPISNHLYFYWYRQILGQKVEFLVSFYNNEISEKSEIFDDQFSVERPDGSNFTLKIRSTKLEDSAMYFCASRLDSATNEKLFFGSGTQLSVL.

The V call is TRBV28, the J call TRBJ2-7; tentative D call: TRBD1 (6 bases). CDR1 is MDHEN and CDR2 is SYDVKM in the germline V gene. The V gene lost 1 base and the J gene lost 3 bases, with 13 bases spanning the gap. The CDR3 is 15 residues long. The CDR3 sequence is CASSLFSTGIYEQYF. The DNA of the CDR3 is TGTGCCAGCAGTTTATTTTCAACAGGGATCTACGAGCAGTACTTC.

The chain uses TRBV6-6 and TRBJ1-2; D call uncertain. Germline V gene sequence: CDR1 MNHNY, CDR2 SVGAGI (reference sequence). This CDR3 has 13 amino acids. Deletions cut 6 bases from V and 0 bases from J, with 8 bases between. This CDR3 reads CASRAVSNYGYTF. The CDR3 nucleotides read TGTGCCAGCAGGGCAGTATCTAACTATGGCTACACCTTC.

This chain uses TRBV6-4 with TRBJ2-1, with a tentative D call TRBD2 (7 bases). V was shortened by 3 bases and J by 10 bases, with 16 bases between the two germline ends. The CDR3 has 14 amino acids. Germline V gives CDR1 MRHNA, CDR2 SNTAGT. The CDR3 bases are TGTGCCAGCAGTGAAGGGAGGGGGGGCCAGGAGCAGTTCTTC. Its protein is CASSEGRGGQEQFF.

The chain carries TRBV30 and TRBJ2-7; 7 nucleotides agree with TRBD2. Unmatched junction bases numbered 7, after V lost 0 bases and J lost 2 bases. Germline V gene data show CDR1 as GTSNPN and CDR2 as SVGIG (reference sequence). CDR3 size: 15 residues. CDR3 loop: CAWSVVGGEPYEQYF. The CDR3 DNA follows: TGTGCCTGGAGTGTAGTGGGAGGGGAACCCTACGAGCAGTACTTC.

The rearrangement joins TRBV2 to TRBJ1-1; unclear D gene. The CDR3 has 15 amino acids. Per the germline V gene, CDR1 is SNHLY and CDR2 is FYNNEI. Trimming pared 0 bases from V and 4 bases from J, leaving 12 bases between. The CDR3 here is CASSEATRPRTEAFF. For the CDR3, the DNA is TGTGCCAGCAGTGAAGCGACTCGACCCCGCACTGAAGCTTTCTTT.

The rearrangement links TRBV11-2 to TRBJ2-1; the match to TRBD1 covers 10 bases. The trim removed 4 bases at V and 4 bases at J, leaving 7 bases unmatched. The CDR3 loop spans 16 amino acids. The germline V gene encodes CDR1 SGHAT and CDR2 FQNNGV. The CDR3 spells CASSSPGTGAYNEQFF. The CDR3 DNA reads TGTGCCAGCAGCTCCCCCGGGACAGGGGCATACAATGAGCAGTTCTTC. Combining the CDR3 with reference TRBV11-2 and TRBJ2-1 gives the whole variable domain EAGVAQSPRYKIIEKRQSVAFWCNPISGHATLYWYQQILGQGPKLLIQFQNNGVVDDSQLPKDRFSAERLKGVDSTLKIQPAKLEDSAVYLCASSSPGTGAYNEQFFGPGTRLTVL.

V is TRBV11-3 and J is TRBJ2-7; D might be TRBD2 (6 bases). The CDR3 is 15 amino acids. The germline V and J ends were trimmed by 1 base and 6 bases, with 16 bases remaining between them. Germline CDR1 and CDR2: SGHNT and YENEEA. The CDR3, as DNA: TGTGCCAGCAGCTTAGCCCACGGGAGCCAATTCGAGCAGTACTTC. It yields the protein CASSLAHGSQFEQYF.

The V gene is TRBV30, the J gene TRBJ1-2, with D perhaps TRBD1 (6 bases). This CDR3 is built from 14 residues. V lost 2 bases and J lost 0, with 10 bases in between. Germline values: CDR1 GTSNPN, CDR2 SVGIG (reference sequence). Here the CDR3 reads CAWSQGNTNYGYTF. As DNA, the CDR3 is TGTGCCTGGAGTCAGGGGAACACTAACTATGGCTACACCTTC.

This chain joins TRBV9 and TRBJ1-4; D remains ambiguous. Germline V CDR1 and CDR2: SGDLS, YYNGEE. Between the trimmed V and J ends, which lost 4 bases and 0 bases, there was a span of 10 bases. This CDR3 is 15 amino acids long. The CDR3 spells CASSPAGATNEKLFF. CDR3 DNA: TGTGCCAGCAGCCCCGCCGGGGCAACTAATGAAAAACTGTTTTTT.

CDR3 protein: CASSLAGGPYNEQFF. In DNA form, the CDR3 reads TGTGCCAGTTCGCTTGCGGGGGGCCCCTACAATGAGCAGTTCTTC. The V gene is TRBV19, the J gene TRBJ2-1; 8 nucleotides align to TRBD2. The germline V gene has CDR1 LNHDA and CDR2 SQIVND (reference sequence). This CDR3 spans 15 amino acids. V was clipped by 8 bases and J by 2 bases; unmatched bases: 8.

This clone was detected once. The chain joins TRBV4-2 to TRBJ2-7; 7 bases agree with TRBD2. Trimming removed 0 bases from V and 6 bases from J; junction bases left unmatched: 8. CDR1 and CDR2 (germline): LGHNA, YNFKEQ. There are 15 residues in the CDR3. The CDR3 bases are TGTGCCAGCAGCCAAGAGGGTCTAGCGGCGGTCGAGCAGTACTTC. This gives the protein CASSQEGLAAVEQYF.